Included here is one T cell receptor (beta chain) sequence, with context. Trimming took off 5 bases at V and 4 bases at J, with 14 bases between the two ends. There are 14 residues in the CDR3. CDR1 is SNHLY, CDR2 FYNNEI, per germline. This record comes from a study of T cell responses to AZD1222 COVID-19 vaccine. Overall study: The analysis combined second doses at about 4 or about 12 weeks.

Repertoires were generated with immunoSEQ multiplex PCR, while TCRdb's copy carries only in-frame clones and drops some. The sample records 80,000 to 90,000 clones, over 85% being singletons. The sequences come from peripheral blood, collected on day 0 of AZD1222 vaccination. The chain couples TRBV2 to TRBJ1-1; D might be TRBD1 (6 bases). This receptor was identified in an adult in good health. The CDR3 loop reads CASSSDRWSTEAFF. The CDR3 nucleotides read TGTGCCAGCAGTTCCGACAGGTGGAGCACTGAAGCTTTCTTT.